A single sample gave rise to the 30 T cell receptor beta chains below, sequenced in a study of CD8+ T cells in alopecia areata (dated by TCRdb to between 2017 and 2018). The time point tag for this specimen amounts to: about 25 weeks on oral tofacitinib. What the treatment or condition label conveys for this sample: oral pan-JAK inhibitor, 5-10 mg twice daily. The library was obtained by the immunoSEQ multiplex PCR assay. For TCR sequencing, RNA was extracted from every sample and reverse transcribed into cDNA to serve as template. TCRdb holds this immuneACCESS table with in-frame rearrangements only. Some clones are missing; in checked studies, unresolved V genes explain under half, and the rest has no known cause. The sample table records 200,000 or so clones; 55% to 75% of these occur just once. Jointly, the top ten make up 4.5% to 6% of the sample. This sample comprised CD4+ T cells sorted from blood, obtained at week 24, from a patient treated with tofacitinib. The receptor set was obtained from a human donor with alopecia areata.

This clone was seen a few times. The chain joins TRBV29-1 to TRBJ2-7; TRBD1 matches at 9 bases. The V segment lost 7 bases and the J segment 4 bases; nucleotides outside the gene matches: 5. Germline V gene data show CDR1 as SQVTM and CDR2 as ANQGSEA. This CDR3 comprises 12 residues. The CDR3 DNA sequence: TGCAGCGCGGGACAGGGAAGGTACGAGCAGTACTTC. Its translation is CSAGQGRYEQYF.

This chain links TRBV18 with TRBJ2-2; no clear D. Germline V gene lookup returns CDR1 KGHSH and CDR2 LQKENI. V lost 0 bases to trimming and J lost 0 bases, with 8 bases between them. The CDR3 is 16 residues long. The CDR3 is CASSPPPFPNTGELFF. CDR3 sequence (DNA): TGTGCCAGCTCACCACCACCGTTTCCGAACACCGGGGAGCTGTTTTTT.

This chain joins TRBV6-5 and TRBJ1-1; D is undetermined. The CDR3 runs to 15 residues. The V and J ends lost 0 bases and 0 bases respectively, with 8 bases between them. Germline CDR1 is MNHEY and CDR2 is SVGAGI. The CDR3 spells CASSYSSLMNTEAFF. The CDR3 DNA reads as TGTGCCAGCAGTTACTCGTCGCTCATGAACACTGAAGCTTTCTTT.

J is TRBJ2-2 and V is TRBV15; possibly TRBD2 for D (6 bases). The CDR3 runs to 15 residues. Per the germline V gene, CDR1 is LNHNV and CDR2 is YYDKDF (reference sequence). V was pared by 5 bases and J by 1 base, with 11 bases between. The CDR3 region is CATSPQRVNTGELFF. DNA for the CDR3: TGTGCCACCAGCCCGCAGCGGGTGAACACCGGGGAGCTGTTTTTT.

This clone was observed a handful of times. The V call is TRBV5-1, the J call TRBJ2-5; D is unresolved. V shed 4 bases and J shed 4 bases, with 11 bases lying between them. Germline assignment: CDR1 SGHRS and CDR2 YFSETQ. This CDR3 contains 13 residues. The CDR3 here is CASSPNSAETQYF. The CDR3 DNA reads TGCGCCAGCAGCCCTAACAGCGCAGAGACCCAGTACTTC. The variable domain in full, completed from reference TRBV5-1 and TRBJ2-5, reads KAGVTQTPRYLIKTRGQQVTLSCSPISGHRSVSWYQQTPGQGLQFLFEYFSETQRNKGNFPGRFSGRQFSNSRSEMNVSTLELGDSALYLCASSPNSAETQYFGPGTRLLVL.

V and J are TRBV7-9 and TRBJ2-4; D gene ambiguous. The CDR3 sequence is 13 residues long. Per the germline V gene, CDR1 is SEHNR and CDR2 is FQNEAQ (reference sequence). The V end lost 3 bases, the J end lost 8 bases, and 11 bases lay between the germline ends. The CDR3 DNA reads as TGTGCCAGCAGCTTTCATGGTGGACACATTCAGTACTTC. This encodes CASSFHGGHIQYF.

V gene TRBV10-3 combines with J gene TRBJ2-7; 14 nucleotides align to TRBD2. The V gene's germline CDR1 is ENHRY and CDR2 SYGVKD. The V segment lost 7 bases and the J segment 5 bases; nucleotides outside the gene matches: 10. This CDR3 is 16 amino acids long. The CDR3: CAITAKGLAGGNEQYF. CDR3 DNA: TGTGCCATCACTGCCAAAGGACTAGCGGGAGGAAACGAGCAGTACTTC.

CDR3 residues: CAISEPQAAQYF. DNA of the CDR3: TGTGCCATCAGTGAGCCGCAGGCCGCGCAGTACTTC. This chain uses TRBV10-3 with TRBJ2-7; D not resolved. The V and J ends lost 2 bases and 9 bases respectively, with 11 bases between them. The CDR3 covers 12 residues. Germline CDR1 reads ENHRY; CDR2 reads SYGVKD.

The rearrangement links TRBV29-1 to TRBJ1-2, with 7 bases matching TRBD1. The CDR3 runs 11 residues. V was clipped by 4 bases and J by 4 bases; unmatched bases: 0. Germline CDR1 reads SQVTM; CDR2 reads ANQGSEA. The CDR3 DNA reads TGCAGCGTTGGGGACAGCTATGGCTACACCTTC. Its translation: CSVGDSYGYTF. The full variable domain, completed using reference TRBV29-1 and TRBJ1-2, is SAVISQKPSRDICQRGTSLTIQCQVDSQVTMMFWYRQQPGQSLTLIATANQGSEATYESGFVIDKFPISRPNLTFSTLTVSNMSPEDSSIYLCSVGDSYGYTFGSGTRLTVV.

The chain employs TRBV28 and TRBJ1-1, with a possible D match to TRBD1 (5 bases). The CDR3 runs 14 residues. The V gene lost 0 bases and the J gene lost 4 bases, with 9 bases spanning the gap. Germline CDR1 is MDHEN and CDR2 is SYDVKM. The CDR3 sequence: CASSLWGDGTEAFF. The CDR3 DNA follows: TGTGCCAGCAGTTTATGGGGGGATGGCACTGAAGCTTTCTTT.

This clone is a singleton in its sample. The rearrangement joins TRBV27 to TRBJ2-7; 10 nucleotides line up with TRBD2. The germline V gene encodes CDR1 MNHEY and CDR2 SMNVEV (reference sequence). V gave up 5 bases and J gave up 3 bases; unmatched junction bases: 10. This CDR3 is 16 amino acids long. The CDR3 here is CASSLGLAVRGYEQYF. The CDR3 nucleotides read TGTGCCAGCAGTCTAGGACTAGCGGTGAGGGGCTACGAGCAGTACTTC.

CDR3 coding DNA: TGCGCCAGCAGACCGGGACTATCGAACACCGGGGAGCTGTTTTTT. Protein: CASRPGLSNTGELFF. This chain links TRBV5-1 with TRBJ2-2; 7 bases line up with TRBD2. The ends lost 5 bases at V and 0 bases at J; junction bases unmatched: 4. Germline lookup yields CDR1 SGHRS and CDR2 YFSETQ. The CDR3 consists of 15 residues.

V is TRBV29-1 and J is TRBJ2-7; TRBD1 aligns across 7 bases. J was trimmed by 0 bases and V by 6 bases; bases with no gene match: 8. The germline V gene encodes CDR1 SQVTM and CDR2 ANQGSEA. This CDR3 has 14 residues. CDR3 sequence (DNA): TGCAGCGTGGCCAGGGGGAGCAGCTCCTACGAGCAGTACTTC. Encoded protein: CSVARGSSSYEQYF.

A few counts support this clone. The V call is TRBV30, the J call TRBJ2-1, with 10 bases lining up with TRBD1. CDR1 is GTSNPN and CDR2 is SVGIG in the germline V gene (reference sequence). Unmatched junction bases numbered 2, after V lost 1 base and J lost 5 bases. The CDR3 is 14 amino acids. The CDR3 bases are TGTGCCTGGAGTGCCGGGACAGGGGACAATGAGCAGTTCTTC. Translation gives CAWSAGTGDNEQFF. Using reference TRBV30 and TRBJ2-1 for the parts outside the CDR3, the full variable domain is SQTIHQWPATLVQPVGSPLSLECTVEGTSNPNLYWYRQAAGRGLQLLFYSVGIGQISSEVPQNLSASRPQDRQFILSSKKLLLSDSGFYLCAWSAGTGDNEQFFGPGTRLTVL.

The V and J genes are TRBV6-6 and TRBJ1-5, with D perhaps matching TRBD1 (6 bases). This CDR3 region has 15 residues. The ends were cut back, 0 bases at V and 3 bases at J, with 9 bases in the middle. The germline V gene has CDR1 MNHNY and CDR2 SVGAGI (reference sequence). CDR3 nucleotides: TGTGCCAGCAGTTACTCGACAGGCAACAATCAGCCCCAGCATTTT. Translated: CASSYSTGNNQPQHF.

The sample holds one count of this clone. The chain recombines TRBV4-3 with TRBJ2-1; 9 bases map to TRBD1. Germline V gives CDR1 LGHNA, CDR2 YSLEER. The CDR3 runs to 15 residues. V was clipped by 2 bases and J by 5 bases; unmatched bases: 4. CDR3 loop: CASSQSGTGNNEQFF. The CDR3 bases are TGCGCCAGCAGCCAATCCGGGACAGGGAACAATGAGCAGTTCTTC.

The chain combines TRBV5-1 with TRBJ2-2; D gene unclear. This CDR3 comprises 15 residues. Germline CDR1 reads SGHRS; CDR2 reads YFSETQ. Trimming stripped 1 base from V and 4 bases from J, with 11 bases between. The CDR3 sequence is CASSLRTSGTGELFF. CDR3 DNA sequence: TGCGCCAGCAGCTTGAGGACGTCGGGCACCGGGGAGCTGTTTTTT. Filled out from reference TRBV5-1 and TRBJ2-2, the complete variable domain reads KAGVTQTPRYLIKTRGQQVTLSCSPISGHRSVSWYQQTPGQGLQFLFEYFSETQRNKGNFPGRFSGRQFSNSRSEMNVSTLELGDSALYLCASSLRTSGTGELFFGEGSRLTVL.

This clone was counted between two and nine times. The chain employs TRBV2 and TRBJ2-1; D is undetermined. The CDR3 has 12 residues. V gave up 5 bases and J gave up 7 bases, with 9 bases separating them. The germline V gene encodes CDR1 SNHLY and CDR2 FYNNEI. CDR3 coding DNA: TGTGCCAGCAGTCTTTTGAAGAATGAGCAGTTCTTC. Translated, it gives CASSLLKNEQFF. The full variable domain, rest sourced from reference TRBV2 and TRBJ2-1, is EPEVTQTPSHQVTQMGQEVILRCVPISNHLYFYWYRQILGQKVEFLVSFYNNEISEKSEIFDDQFSVERPDGSNFTLKIRSTKLEDSAMYFCASSLLKNEQFFGPGTRLTVL.

This rearrangement joins TRBV6-5 to TRBJ1-2, with 10 bases fitting TRBD1. CDR1 MNHEY and CDR2 SVGAGI come from the germline V gene. There are 14 residues in the CDR3. Trimming took 6 bases from V and 4 from J; bases not matched to a gene: 5. This CDR3 reads CASSPGTGVYGYTF. CDR3 DNA: TGTGCCAGCAGCCCCGGGACAGGGGTCTATGGCTACACCTTC.

V usage is TRBV29-1 and J usage is TRBJ2-2, with 8 nucleotides matching TRBD1. V lost 7 bases, J lost 4 bases, and 11 bases stayed unmatched. The CDR3 is made up of 15 amino acids. CDR1 is SQVTM, CDR2 ANQGSEA, per germline. This CDR3 is CSAGTGGQGTGELFF. The CDR3 DNA is TGCAGCGCTGGCACAGGGGGGCAAGGCACCGGGGAGCTGTTTTTT.

J is TRBJ2-1 and V is TRBV5-1; TRBD2 matches at 7 bases. CDR3 length equals 14 residues. The junction had 6 bases not matched to a gene; V was cut back by 4 bases and J by 5 bases. Germline loops: CDR1 SGHRS, CDR2 YFSETQ. This chain's CDR3 is CASSLELADNEQFF. In DNA form, the CDR3 reads TGCGCCAGCAGCCTGGAGCTAGCGGACAATGAGCAGTTCTTC.

V is TRBV5-1 and J is TRBJ2-5; 12 bases agree with TRBD2. This CDR3 spans 16 amino acids. CDR1 is SGHRS and CDR2 is YFSETQ in the germline V gene. The J segment lost 3 bases and the V segment lost 0 bases, leaving 3 bases of the junction unmatched. DNA for the CDR3: TGCGCCAGCAGCTTGGGGACTAGCGGGGCAAAAGAGACCCAGTACTTC. As protein: CASSLGTSGAKETQYF.

The rearrangement links TRBV6-6 to TRBJ2-5, with D hard to call. Germline assignment: CDR1 MNHNY and CDR2 SVGAGI (reference sequence). CDR3 length equals 14 residues. Trimming removed 0 bases at V and 1 base at J, with 6 bases between. CDR3 protein: CASSYSRGQETQYF. Here the CDR3 DNA reads TGTGCCAGCAGTTACTCGAGAGGCCAAGAGACCCAGTACTTC.

The chain uses TRBV6-5 and TRBJ1-2; 8 positions agree with TRBD1. The CDR3 length is 15 residues. Trimming removed 1 base from V and 4 bases from J; junction bases left unmatched: 5. Per germline, CDR1 MNHEY and CDR2 SVGAGI. The CDR3 coding sequence is TGTGCCAGCAGTTACTTTTCCGGGACAGGCTATGGCTACACCTTC. It translates to CASSYFSGTGYGYTF.

The chain links TRBV9 to TRBJ2-3; 13 nucleotides match TRBD2. The V gene end was trimmed by 4 bases and the J gene end by 1 base; junction bases not matched to a gene: 3. This CDR3 region has 16 residues. CDR1 and CDR2 (germline): SGDLS, YYNGEE. CDR3 sequence: CASSSTSGGRTDTQYF. CDR3 DNA sequence: TGTGCCAGCAGCTCGACTAGCGGGGGGCGCACAGATACGCAGTATTTT.

This clone was counted at least ten times. V and J are TRBV9 and TRBJ2-1; TRBD2 matches 8 bases. This CDR3 contains 14 residues. Unmatched junction bases numbered 3, after V lost 2 bases and J lost 5 bases. CDR1 SGDLS and CDR2 YYNGEE come from the germline V gene. CDR3 DNA sequence: TGTGCCAGCAGCGTCACTAGCGGCCACAATGAGCAGTTCTTC. This translates into CASSVTSGHNEQFF.

The sample holds a few counts of this clone. The chain employs TRBV27 and TRBJ2-5, with 7 bases matching TRBD2. Germline CDR1 is MNHEY and CDR2 is SMNVEV (reference sequence). The CDR3 spans 16 residues. V lost 5 bases, J lost 4 bases, and 13 bases stayed unmatched. CDR3 nucleotides: TGTGCCAGCAGTGTTTATGCTCGGACTAGGAGAGAGACCCAGTACTTC. This gives the protein CASSVYARTRRETQYF.

This clone was detected only a few times. The V call is TRBV10-3, the J call TRBJ2-7; 8 bases agree with TRBD1. CDR3 length equals 11 residues. V gave up 8 bases and J gave up 5 bases; unmatched junction bases: 2. Per germline, CDR1 ENHRY and CDR2 SYGVKD. This chain's CDR3 is CAIGQGHEQYF. CDR3 in DNA: TGTGCCATCGGACAGGGCCACGAGCAGTACTTC.

This chain links TRBV5-1 with TRBJ1-2; possibly TRBD1 for D (5 bases). Germline CDR1 is SGHRS and CDR2 is YFSETQ. This CDR3 contains 16 residues. V lost 4 bases to trimming and J lost 3 bases, with 19 bases between them. CDR3 region: CASSPASGARDYGYTF. DNA of the CDR3: TGCGCCAGCAGCCCCGCGTCCGGGGCTAGGGACTATGGCTACACCTTC.

This clone was counted a single time. The chain uses TRBV29-1 and TRBJ2-7; D ambiguous. CDR1 SQVTM and CDR2 ANQGSEA come from the germline V gene. There are 13 residues in the CDR3. The germline V and J ends were trimmed by 7 bases and 0 bases, with 13 bases remaining between them. CDR3 DNA sequence: TGCAGCGCTCCCCGGACGCCCTCCTACGAGCAGTACTTC. As protein: CSAPRTPSYEQYF.